This T cell receptor (beta chain) was identified during a study of shared clonotypes between healthy human individuals. The assay was immunoSEQ multiplex PCR, and TCRdb's table has in-frame clones only and misses some. This sample has about 820,000 clones, with about 91% found just once. CD45RO-negative, CCR7-selected cells formed the naive CD8 fraction, which excluded terminally differentiated effector memory CD45RA+ cells. The CDR3 is made up of 13 amino acids. V was pared by 4 bases and J by 2 bases, with 8 bases between. CDR1 and CDR2 from the germline V gene are SQVTM and ANQGSEA. The V gene is TRBV29-1, the J gene TRBJ2-2, with D unclear. This sequence originates from a man aged 25-45 years in good health. Sequencing was done on a sample of naive CD8+ T cells sorted from blood. The CDR3 nucleotides read TGCAGCGTTGTTCCCACAAACACCGGGGAGCTGTTTTTT. As protein: CSVVPTNTGELFF.